Given below is one T cell receptor beta chain in context. Its antigen is as yet unknown. The data originate from a study of CD8 T cells in ankylosing spondylitis. Germline V gene sequence: CDR1 SGHRS, CDR2 YFSETQ. V gave up 4 bases and J gave up 7 bases; unmatched junction bases: 5. The CDR3 length is 14 residues. Study results and caveats: Among TCR beta sequences, a motif of 7 to 9 highly homologous variants appeared characteristic of ankylosing spondylitis blood.

By quantitative 5'-RACE with molecular barcodes, the TCR beta libraries were made. TCRdb itself ran the 5' RACE reads through MiXCR, one entry per CDR3 protein. The data show about 540,000 distinct CDR3 sequences, roughly 13% seen once. Material: blood, either unsorted or a sorted T cell fraction (not recorded which). The chain employs TRBV5-1 and TRBJ2-1, with 10 bases lining up with TRBD2. This receptor was taken from a male donor with ankylosing spondylitis. CDR3 bases: TGCGCCAGCAGCCGAGCGGGAGGGGAGAATGAGCAGTTCTTC. Protein sequence: CASSRAGGENEQFF.